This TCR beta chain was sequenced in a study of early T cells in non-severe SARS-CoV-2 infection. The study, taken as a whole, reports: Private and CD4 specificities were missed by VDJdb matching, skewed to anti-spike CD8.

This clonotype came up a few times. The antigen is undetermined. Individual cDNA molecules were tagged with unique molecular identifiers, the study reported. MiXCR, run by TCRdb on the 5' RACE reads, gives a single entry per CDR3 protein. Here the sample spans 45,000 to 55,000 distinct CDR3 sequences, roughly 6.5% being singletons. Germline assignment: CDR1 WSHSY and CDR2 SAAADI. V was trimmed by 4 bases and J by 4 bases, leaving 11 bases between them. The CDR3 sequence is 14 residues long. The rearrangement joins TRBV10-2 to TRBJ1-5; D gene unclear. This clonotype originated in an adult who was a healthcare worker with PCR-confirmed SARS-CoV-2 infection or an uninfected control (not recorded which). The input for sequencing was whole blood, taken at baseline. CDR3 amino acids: CASSGFQENQPQHF. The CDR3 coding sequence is TGCGCCAGCAGTGGCTTTCAGGAAAATCAGCCCCAGCATTTT.